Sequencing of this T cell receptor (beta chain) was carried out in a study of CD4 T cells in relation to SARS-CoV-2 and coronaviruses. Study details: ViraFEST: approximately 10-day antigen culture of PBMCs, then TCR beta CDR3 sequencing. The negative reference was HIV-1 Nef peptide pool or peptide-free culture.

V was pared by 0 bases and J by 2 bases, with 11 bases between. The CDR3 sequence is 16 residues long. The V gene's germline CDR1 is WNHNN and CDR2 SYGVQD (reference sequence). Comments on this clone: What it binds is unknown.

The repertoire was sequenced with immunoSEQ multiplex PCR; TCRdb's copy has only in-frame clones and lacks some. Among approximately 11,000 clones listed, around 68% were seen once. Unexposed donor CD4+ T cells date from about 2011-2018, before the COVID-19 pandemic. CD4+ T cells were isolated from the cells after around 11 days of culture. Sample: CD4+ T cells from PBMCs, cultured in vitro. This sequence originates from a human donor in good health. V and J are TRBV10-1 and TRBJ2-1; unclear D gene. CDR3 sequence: CASSESGGSTYNEQFF. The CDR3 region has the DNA TGCGCCAGCAGTGAGTCTGGCGGCTCTACCTACAATGAGCAGTTCTTC.